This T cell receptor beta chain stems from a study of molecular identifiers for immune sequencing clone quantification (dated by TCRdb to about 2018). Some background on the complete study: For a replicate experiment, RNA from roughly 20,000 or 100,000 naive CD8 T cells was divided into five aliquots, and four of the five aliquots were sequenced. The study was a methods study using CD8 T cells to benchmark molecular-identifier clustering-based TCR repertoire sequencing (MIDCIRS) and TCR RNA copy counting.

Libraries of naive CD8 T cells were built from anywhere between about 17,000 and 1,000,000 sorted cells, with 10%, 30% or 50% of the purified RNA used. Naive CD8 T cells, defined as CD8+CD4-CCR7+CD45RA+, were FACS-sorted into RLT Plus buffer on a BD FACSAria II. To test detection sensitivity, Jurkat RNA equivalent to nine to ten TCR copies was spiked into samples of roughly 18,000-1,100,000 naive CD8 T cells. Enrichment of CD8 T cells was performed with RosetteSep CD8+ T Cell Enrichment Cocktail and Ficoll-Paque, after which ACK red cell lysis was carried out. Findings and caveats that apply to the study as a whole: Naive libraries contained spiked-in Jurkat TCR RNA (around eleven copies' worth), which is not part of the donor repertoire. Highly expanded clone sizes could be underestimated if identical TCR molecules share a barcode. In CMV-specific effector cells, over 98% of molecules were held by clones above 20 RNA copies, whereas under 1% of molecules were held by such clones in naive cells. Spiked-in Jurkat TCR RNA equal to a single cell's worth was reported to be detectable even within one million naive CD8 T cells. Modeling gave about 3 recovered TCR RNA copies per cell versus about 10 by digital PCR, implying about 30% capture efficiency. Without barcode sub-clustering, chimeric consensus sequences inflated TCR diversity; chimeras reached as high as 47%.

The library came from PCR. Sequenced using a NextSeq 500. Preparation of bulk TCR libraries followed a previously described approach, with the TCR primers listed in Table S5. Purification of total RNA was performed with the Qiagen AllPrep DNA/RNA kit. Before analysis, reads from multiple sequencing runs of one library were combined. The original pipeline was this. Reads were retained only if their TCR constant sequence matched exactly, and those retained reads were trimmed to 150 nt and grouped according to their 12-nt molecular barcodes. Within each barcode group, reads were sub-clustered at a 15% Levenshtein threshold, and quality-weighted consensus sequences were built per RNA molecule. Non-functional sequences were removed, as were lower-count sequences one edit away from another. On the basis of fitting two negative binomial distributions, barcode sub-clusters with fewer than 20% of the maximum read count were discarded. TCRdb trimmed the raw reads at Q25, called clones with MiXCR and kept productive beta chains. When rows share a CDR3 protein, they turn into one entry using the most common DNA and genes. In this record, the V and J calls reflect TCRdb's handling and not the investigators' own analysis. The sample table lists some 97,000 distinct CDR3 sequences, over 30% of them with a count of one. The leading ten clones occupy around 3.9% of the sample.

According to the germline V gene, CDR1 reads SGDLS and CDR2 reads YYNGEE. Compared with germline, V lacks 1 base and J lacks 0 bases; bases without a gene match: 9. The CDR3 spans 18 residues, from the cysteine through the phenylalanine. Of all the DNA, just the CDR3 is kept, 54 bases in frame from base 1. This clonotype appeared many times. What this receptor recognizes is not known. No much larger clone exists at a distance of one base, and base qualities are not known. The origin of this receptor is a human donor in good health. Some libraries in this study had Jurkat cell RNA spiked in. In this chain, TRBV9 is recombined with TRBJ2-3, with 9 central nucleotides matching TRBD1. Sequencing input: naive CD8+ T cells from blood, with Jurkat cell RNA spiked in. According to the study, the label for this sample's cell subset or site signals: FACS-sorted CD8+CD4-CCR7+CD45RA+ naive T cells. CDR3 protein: CASSVSGQGPPSTDTQYF. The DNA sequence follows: TGTGCCAGCAGCGTATCGGGACAGGGCCCTCCTAGCACAGATACGCAGTATTTT.